This TCR beta chain was sequenced in a study of T-cell reconstitution after alpha-beta-depleted transplantation in children. Study-wide findings and caveats: One year after transplant, T-cell counts and diversity came mostly from newly produced T cells. Surviving recipient T cells and thymic progenitors accounted for the high day-60 TCRbeta diversity observed in some patients. Roughly two months post-transplant, alpha-beta T cells reportedly originated from several hundred graft clones that had expanded.

The J segment lost 5 bases and the V segment lost 5 bases, leaving 15 bases of the junction unmatched. CDR1 is SGHTA, CDR2 FQGNSA, per germline. The CDR3 has 17 residues. Notes on this clonotype: Its antigen remains unknown.

Unique molecular identifiers tagged the TCRbeta library. TCRdb re-called the PCR reads with MiXCR, one entry per CDR3 protein. The sample carries around 210,000 distinct CDR3 sequences, about 6.6% recorded once. This receptor was obtained from a boy aged 2 to 10 with acute lymphoblastic leukemia, due to receive a stem cell transplant. This specimen was PBMCs, taken before TCRalphabeta/CD19-depleted stem cell transplant. The gene calls are TRBV7-2 and TRBJ2-5; 9 bases are shared with TRBD2. For the CDR3, the DNA is TGTGCCAGCAGCCCGCAGTTGCGGGAGGGCCTCGGGGAGACCCAGTACTTC. Translation: CASSPQLREGLGETQYF. The full variable domain, with the rest looked up from reference TRBV7-2 and TRBJ2-5, is GAGVSQSPSNKVTEKGKDVELRCDPISGHTALYWYRQSLGQGLEFLIYFQGNSAPDKSGLPSDRFSAERTGGSVSTLTIQRTQQEDSAVYLCASSPQLREGLGETQYFGPGTRLLVL.